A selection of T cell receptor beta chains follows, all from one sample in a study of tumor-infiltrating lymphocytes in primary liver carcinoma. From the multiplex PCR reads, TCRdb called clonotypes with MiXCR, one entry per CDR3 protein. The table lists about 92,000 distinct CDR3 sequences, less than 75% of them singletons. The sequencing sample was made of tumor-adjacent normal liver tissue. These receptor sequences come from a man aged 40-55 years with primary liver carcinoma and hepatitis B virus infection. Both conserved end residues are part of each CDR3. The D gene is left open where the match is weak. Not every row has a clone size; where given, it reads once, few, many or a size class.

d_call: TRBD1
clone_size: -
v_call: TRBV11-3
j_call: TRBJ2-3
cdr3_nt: TGTGTCAGCAGCGGCGGAGGACAGGGGGAGGCAAATACGCAGTATTTT
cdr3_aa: CVSSGGGQGEANTQYF

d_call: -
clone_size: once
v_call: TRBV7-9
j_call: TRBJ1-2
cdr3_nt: TGTGCCAGCAGCTTCAACTCACCAACGGGAGACTACACCTTC
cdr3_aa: CASSFNSPTGDYTF

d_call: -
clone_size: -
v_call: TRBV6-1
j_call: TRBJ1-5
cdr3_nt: TGTGCCAGCAGTGATATGGACAGTAGGGGCAATCAGCCCCAGCATTTT
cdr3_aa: CASSDMDSRGNQPQHF

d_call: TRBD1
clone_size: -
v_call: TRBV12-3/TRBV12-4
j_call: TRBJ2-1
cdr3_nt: TGTGCCAGCAGTGCCGGACAGGGTGGGCTCTCCTATAAAGAGCAGTTCTTC
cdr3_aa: CASSAGQGGLSYKEQFF

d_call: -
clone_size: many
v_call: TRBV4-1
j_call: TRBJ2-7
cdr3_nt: TGCGCCAGCAGCCAGGGTACGAGGGGGGGGCTAAATGAGCAGTACTTC
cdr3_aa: CASSQGTRGGLNEQYF

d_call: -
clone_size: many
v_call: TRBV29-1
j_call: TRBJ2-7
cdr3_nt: TGCAGCGCTGAGCGGCGGGAGCAGTACTTC
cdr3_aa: CSAERREQYF

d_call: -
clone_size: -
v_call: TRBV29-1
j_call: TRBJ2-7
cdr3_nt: TGCAACGTTGGAGGTGGTGCGTCCCACGAGCAGTACTTC
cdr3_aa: CNVGGGASHEQYF

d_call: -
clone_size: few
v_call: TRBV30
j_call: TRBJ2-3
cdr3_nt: TGTGCCTGCCCCGCAGGGGGGCTTAGCACAGATACGCAGTATTTT
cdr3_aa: CACPAGGLSTDTQYF

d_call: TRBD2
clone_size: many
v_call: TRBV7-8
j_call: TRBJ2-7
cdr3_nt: TGTGCCAGCAGCTCCTTGACTAGCGGTTCCTACGAGCAGTACTTC
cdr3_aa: CASSSLTSGSYEQYF

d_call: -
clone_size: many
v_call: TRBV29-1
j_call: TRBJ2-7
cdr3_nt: TGCAGCGTTGACGGCGCACACGAGCAGTACTTC
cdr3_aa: CSVDGAHEQYF

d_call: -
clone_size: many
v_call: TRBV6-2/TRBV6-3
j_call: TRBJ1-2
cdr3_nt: TGTGCCAGCAGAGCCCGGGGCTCGAACTATGGCTACACCTTC
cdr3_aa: CASRARGSNYGYTF

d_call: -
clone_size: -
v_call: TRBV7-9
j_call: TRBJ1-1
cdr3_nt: TGTGCCAGCAGCGGGGGAGCTTTCTTT
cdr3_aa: CASSGGAFF

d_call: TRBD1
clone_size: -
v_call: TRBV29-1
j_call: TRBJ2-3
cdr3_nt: TGTAGCGCTTACCGGGACAGGGGAACAGATATGCAGTATTTT
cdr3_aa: CSAYRDRGTDMQYF

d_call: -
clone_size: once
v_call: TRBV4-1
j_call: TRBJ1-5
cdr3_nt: TGCGCCAGCAGCCAAGGGGGATGGAATAATCAGCCCCAGCATTTT
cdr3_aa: CASSQGGWNNQPQHF

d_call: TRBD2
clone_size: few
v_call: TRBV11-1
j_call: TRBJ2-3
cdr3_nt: TGTGCCAGCAGCGAAGGCGGGGGTTTGACAGATACGCAGTATTTT
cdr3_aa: CASSEGGGLTDTQYF

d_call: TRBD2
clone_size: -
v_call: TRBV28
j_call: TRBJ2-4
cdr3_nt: TGTGCCAGCAGTGCCCTTACCGGGAGGGCGGCCAAAAACATTCAGTACTTC
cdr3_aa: CASSALTGRAAKNIQYF

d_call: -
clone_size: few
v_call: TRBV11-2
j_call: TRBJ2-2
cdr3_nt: TGTGCCAGCAGTCCATGGACTGCGAACACCGGGGAGCTGTTTTTT
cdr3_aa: CASSPWTANTGELFF

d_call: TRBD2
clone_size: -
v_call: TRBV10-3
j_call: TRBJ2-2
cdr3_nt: TGTGCCATCAGTGCCTCTGAGGGCCTAGCGGGACTTTACTGGGAGCTGTTTTTT
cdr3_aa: CAISASEGLAGLYWELFF

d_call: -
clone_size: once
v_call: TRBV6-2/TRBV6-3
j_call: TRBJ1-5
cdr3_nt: TGTGCCAGTACCTGGAGTATTTATCAGCCCCAGCATTTT
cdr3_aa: CASTWSIYQPQHF

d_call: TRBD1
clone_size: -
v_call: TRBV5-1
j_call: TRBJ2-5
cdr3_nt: TGCGCCAGCAGCAAGGGACAGGGGGAAGAGATCCAGTACTTC
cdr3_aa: CASSKGQGEEIQYF

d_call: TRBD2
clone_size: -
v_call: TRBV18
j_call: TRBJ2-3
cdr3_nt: TGTGCCAGCTCACCTTCGACCGGGACTAGAGCCGATACGCAGTATTTT
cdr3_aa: CASSPSTGTRADTQYF

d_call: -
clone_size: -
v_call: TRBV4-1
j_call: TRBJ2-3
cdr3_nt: TGCGCCAACAGCACCACCACAGATATGCAGTATTTT
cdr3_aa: CANSTTTDMQYF

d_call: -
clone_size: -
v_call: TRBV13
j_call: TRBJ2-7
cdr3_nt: TGTGCCAGCAGCTTAGGATCAGACCCCGAGCAGTACTTC
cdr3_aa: CASSLGSDPEQYF